The entry that follows covers one T cell receptor (beta chain) sequence. Per germline, CDR1 LGHNA and CDR2 YNFKEQ. The CDR3 has 15 residues. Losses at the gene ends were 4 bases for V and 8 bases for J; bases not matched to a gene: 7. As handled by the study authors: Amplifying reference gene primers gave estimates of nucleated cell counts. Profiled with immunoSEQ multiplex PCR; TCRdb holds only in-frame clones, not every one. The V and J calls and clone size are taken from that table; D and trimming were inferred from the DNA. Of around 95,000 clones detected, about 85% appear once; the ten largest clones hold roughly a tenth. This specimen comes from a study of blood T cell repertoires in COVID-19. Study-level information: PBMCs, B-cell-depleted T cells, or T cells provided the cDNA or gDNA that made up the material.

The sequencing sample was made of peripheral blood. This TCR derives from a woman older than 75 with acute or convalescent COVID-19. The V gene is TRBV4-2, the J gene TRBJ1-6, with TRBD1 matching 8 bases. The CDR3 sequence is CASSRDRGRDSPLHF. The CDR3 nucleotides read TGTGCCAGCAGCCGAGACAGGGGACGAGATTCACCCCTCCACTTT.